What follows are 26 T cell receptor beta chains derived from one specimen sequenced in a study of control samples from healthy donors and cancer patients. Method: immunoSEQ multiplex PCR; TCRdb's copy keeps in-frame clones and lacks some. The sample lists over 65,000 clones, roughly nine tenths occurring once. Source material: PBMCs. The receptors here all came from a woman in her 50s with colorectal cancer.

The sample holds a few counts of this clone. The V call is TRBV19, the J call TRBJ1-5; D may be TRBD1 (5 bases). V lost 2 bases and J lost 0, with 17 bases in between. The CDR3 has 18 residues. Per the germline V gene, CDR1 is LNHDA and CDR2 is SQIVND (reference sequence). The CDR3 loop is CASSILGHGEYSNQPQHF. CDR3 nucleotides: TGTGCCAGTAGTATATTAGGACACGGAGAATATAGCAATCAGCCCCAGCATTTT.

This clone was observed once. The DNA of the CDR3 is TGTGCCAGCAGCTACGAGGGACAGCGAATTAACTATGGCTACACCTTC. Translating it yields CASSYEGQRINYGYTF. The chain has TRBV5-8 and TRBJ1-2; 7 bases match TRBD1. This CDR3 comprises 16 residues. Trimming at V came to 3 bases and at J to 1 base, leaving 9 bases not matched to a gene. Germline V gene data show CDR1 as SGHTS and CDR2 as YDEGEE.

The V call is TRBV7-9, the J call TRBJ1-2; possibly TRBD1 for D (5 bases). Germline-derived CDR1 and CDR2 are SEHNR and FQNEAQ (reference sequence). Trimming took off 0 bases at V and 8 bases at J, with 10 bases between the two ends. The CDR3 loop spans 13 amino acids. CDR3 DNA sequence: TGTGCCAGCAGCTTAGCCACAGGCTTCGGCTACACCTTC. Residues: CASSLATGFGYTF.

V and J are TRBV27 and TRBJ2-3; 12 bases agree with TRBD2. CDR1 is MNHEY and CDR2 is SMNVEV in the germline V gene (reference sequence). V lost 3 bases, J lost 4 bases, and 5 bases stayed unmatched. CDR3 length: 16 amino acids. This CDR3 reads CASSFLAGGPSDTQYF. CDR3 bases: TGTGCCAGCAGTTTTCTAGCGGGGGGGCCGTCAGATACGCAGTATTTT.

The chain has TRBV27 and TRBJ2-1; no definite D call. The CDR3 is made up of 15 amino acids. V gave up 4 bases and J gave up 0 bases, with 10 bases separating them. Looked up from germline, CDR1 is MNHEY and CDR2 is SMNVEV (reference sequence). The CDR3 sequence: CASSSSKSSYNEQFF. The CDR3 DNA sequence: TGTGCCAGCAGTTCCTCAAAAAGCTCCTACAATGAGCAGTTCTTC.

The genes are TRBV5-1 and TRBJ2-7; D gene uncertain. V dropped 2 bases and J dropped 0 bases, with 12 bases sitting between them. The CDR3 is made up of 15 amino acids. Germline V CDR1 and CDR2: SGHRS, YFSETQ. In nucleotides, the CDR3 is TGCGCCAGCAGCTTCTTTAGGCCTAGCTCCTACGAGCAGTACGTC. It encodes CASSFFRPSSYEQYV.

V and J are TRBV6-2 or TRBV6-3 and TRBJ2-7; maybe TRBD1 (6 bases). The germline V gene encodes CDR1 MNHEY and CDR2 SVGEGT. V was clipped by 5 bases and J by 0 bases, with 17 bases between them. The CDR3 loop spans 16 amino acids. CDR3 nucleotide sequence: TGTGCCAGCAGTCCCCGGGACATAAAAAGCTCCTACGAGCAGTACGTC. It specifies CASSPRDIKSSYEQYV.

This clone was recorded only once. The rearrangement joins TRBV7-9 to TRBJ2-5, with 9 nucleotides matching TRBD1. This CDR3 is built from 15 residues. V lost 1 base and J lost 4; bases outside the gene matches: 4. Germline loops: CDR1 SEHNR, CDR2 FQNEAQ (reference sequence). The CDR3 DNA reads as TGTGCCAGCAGCTTAGTGGGACAGGGAACAGAGACCCAGTACTTC. This sequence encodes CASSLVGQGTETQYF. Based on the CDR3 plus reference TRBV7-9 and TRBJ2-5, the full variable domain is DTGVSQNPRHKITKRGQNVTFRCDPISEHNRLYWYRQTLGQGPEFLTYFQNEAQLEKSRLLSDRFSAERPKGSFSTLEIQRTEQGDSAMYLCASSLVGQGTETQYFGPGTRLLVL.

The chain carries TRBV6-6 and TRBJ1-2; a weak D match, TRBD1 (6 bases). Looked up from germline, CDR1 is MNHNY and CDR2 is SVGAGI (reference sequence). CDR3 length: 16 amino acids. The germline V and J ends were trimmed by 3 bases and 2 bases, with 16 bases remaining between them. CDR3 in DNA: TGTGCCAGCAGTTATGGACGGGGGGGCCCCAACTATGGCTACACCTTC. This codes for CASSYGRGGPNYGYTF.

The CDR3 DNA reads as TGTGCCAGCAGCTTAAGTGGGACTAGATCTCCCAATGAGCAGTTCTTC. Translating it yields CASSLSGTRSPNEQFF. This rearrangement joins TRBV7-3 to TRBJ2-1; TRBD2 matches 8 bases. With V trimmed by 1 base and J by 6 bases, 8 bases remained unmatched. This CDR3 region has 16 residues. The germline CDR1 and CDR2 sequences are SGHTA and FQGTGA.

V is TRBV12-3 or TRBV12-4 and J is TRBJ1-1; TRBD1 matches at 8 bases. The CDR3 is 13 residues long. V lost 2 bases, J lost 8 bases, and 4 bases stayed unmatched. CDR3 coding DNA: TGTGCCAGCAGTTTAACCACAGGGGGGGAAGCTTTCTTT. Its translation: CASSLTTGGEAFF.

On this clone: The same CDR3 is also encoded by other DNA sequences in this sample. The J gene is TRBJ2-5, the V gene TRBV9; D is possibly TRBD1 (6 bases). Trimming removed 1 base from V and 2 bases from J, with 12 bases in between. The CDR3 spans 15 residues. Per the germline V gene, CDR1 is SGDLS and CDR2 is YYNGEE. Here the CDR3 DNA reads TGTGCCAGCAGCGTACAGGGGACGGGTCAAGAGACCCAGTACTTC. Translated, it gives CASSVQGTGQETQYF.

The rearrangement uses TRBV28 and TRBJ2-1; 11 nucleotides match TRBD2. The CDR3 length is 15 residues. The V gene end was trimmed by 2 bases and the J gene end by 10 bases; junction bases not matched to a gene: 7. Germline V gives CDR1 MDHEN, CDR2 SYDVKM. The CDR3 nucleotides read TGTGCCAGCAGTTTAGGGGTAGCGGGGGGGCACGAGCAGTTCTTC. Its protein product is CASSLGVAGGHEQFF.

V usage is TRBV6-5 and J usage is TRBJ2-5; maybe TRBD2 (5 bases). Trimming took off 2 bases at V and 0 bases at J, with 7 bases between the two ends. CDR3 length: 14 residues. Looked up from germline, CDR1 is MNHEY and CDR2 is SVGAGI. The CDR3 DNA follows: TGTGCCAGCAGTTACGGAGGTAACCAAGAGACCCAGTACTTC. Protein product: CASSYGGNQETQYF.

There are a few counts of this clone. The V gene is TRBV5-4, the J gene TRBJ2-1, with TRBD2 matching 8 bases. This CDR3 is 14 amino acids long. Germline CDR1 SGHNT, CDR2 YYREEE (reference sequence). The ends lost 8 bases at V and 5 bases at J; junction bases unmatched: 9. This CDR3 reads CASGGGGFDNEQFF. In DNA form, the CDR3 reads TGTGCCAGTGGAGGCGGGGGGTTCGACAATGAGCAGTTCTTC.

In this sample, this clone turned up once. J is TRBJ2-5 and V is TRBV6-5; D gene uncertain. With 0 bases removed from V and 5 bases from J, the gap between germline ends came to 7 bases. From germline, CDR1 is MNHEY and CDR2 SVGAGI. CDR3 length: 13 residues. In nucleotides, the CDR3 is TGTGCCAGCAGTTACTCGGGGTTGGAGACCCAGTACTTC. It specifies CASSYSGLETQYF.

The chain recombines TRBV27 with TRBJ1-5; D might be TRBD1 (6 bases). Germline V gives CDR1 MNHEY, CDR2 SMNVEV (reference sequence). Trimming left V 6 bases short and J 0 bases short, with 15 bases between. The CDR3 has 16 amino acids. In DNA form, the CDR3 reads TGTGCCAGCAGGGAAGGGGGGGGCTATAGCAATCAGCCCCAGCATTTT. Protein product: CASREGGGYSNQPQHF.

This chain links TRBV5-8 with TRBJ1-6; D uncertain. Per the germline V gene, CDR1 is SGHTS and CDR2 is YDEGEE. This CDR3 is 18 amino acids long. Trimming took 5 bases from V and 0 from J, leaving 18 bases between them. This CDR3 reads CASRAWADLSSYNSPLHF. CDR3 in DNA: TGTGCCAGCAGGGCATGGGCGGATCTAAGCTCCTATAATTCACCCCTCCACTTT.

This chain connects TRBV12-3 or TRBV12-4 to TRBJ2-1; 7 bases map to TRBD2. The CDR3 contains 11 residues. V trimming: 1 base; J trimming: 13 bases; junction bases outside the gene matches: 1. The CDR3 protein is CASSLETSQFF. DNA of the CDR3: TGTGCCAGCAGTTTAGAGACTAGCCAGTTCTTC.

This chain connects TRBV10-3 to TRBJ1-2, with a weak D call TRBD1 (6 bases). The CDR3 is 15 residues long. The V end was cut by 5 bases, the J end by 5 bases, with 18 bases between. The germline V gene has CDR1 ENHRY and CDR2 SYGVKD. The CDR3 DNA is TGTGCCATCAGTTCCAACAGGGATGGGACTTATGGCTACACCTTC. It codes for CAISSNRDGTYGYTF.

This clone was seen only once. The V and J genes are TRBV12-3 or TRBV12-4 and TRBJ1-1; 9 nucleotides align to TRBD1. J gave up 4 bases and V 6 bases, and 3 bases lay outside the gene matches. The CDR3 length is 13 residues. The CDR3: CASRTGGSTEAFF. The CDR3 coding sequence is TGTGCCAGCAGGACAGGGGGGAGCACTGAAGCTTTCTTT.

Of note for this clone: The sample contains more than one DNA sequence encoding this CDR3. V gene TRBV12-3 or TRBV12-4 combines with J gene TRBJ2-3, with D possibly being TRBD1 (5 bases). This CDR3 contains 12 residues. The V gene lost 3 bases and the J gene lost 8 bases, with 9 bases spanning the gap. This CDR3 reads CASSFFQGTQYF. The DNA for the CDR3 is TGTGCCAGCAGTTTCTTTCAGGGTACGCAGTATTTT.

This clone appeared a single time. The V gene is TRBV11-1, the J gene TRBJ2-7; maybe TRBD2 (6 bases). CDR1 and CDR2 (germline): SGHAT, FQDESV (reference sequence). V was shortened by 5 bases and J by 2 bases, with 13 bases between the two germline ends. This CDR3 comprises 14 residues. CDR3 sequence: CASSQAGGAYEQYV. The CDR3 region has the DNA TGTGCCAGCAGCCAGGCGGGCGGGGCCTACGAGCAGTACGTC.

This chain joins TRBV15 and TRBJ2-5; possible D gene TRBD1, 5 bases. Germline lookup yields CDR1 LNHNV and CDR2 YYDKDF (reference sequence). The germline V and J ends were trimmed by 8 bases and 3 bases, with 16 bases remaining between them. CDR3 length equals 14 residues. The CDR3 protein is CATGKGQGEETQYF. The CDR3 nucleotides read TGTGCCACCGGTAAAGGGCAGGGTGAAGAGACCCAGTACTTC. The entire variable domain, with the rest obtained from reference TRBV15 and TRBJ2-5, is as follows: DAMVIQNPRYQVTQFGKPVTLSCSQTLNHNVMYWYQQKSSQAPKLLFHYYDKDFNNEADTPDNFQSRRPNTSFCFLDIRSPGLGDTAMYLCATGKGQGEETQYFGPGTRLLVL.

This chain uses TRBV11-2 with TRBJ1-6, with 11 bases matching TRBD1. From germline, CDR1 is SGHAT and CDR2 FQNNGV. CDR3 length: 16 residues. After removal of 3 bases from V and 7 bases from J, the junction contained 5 bases not matched to a gene. DNA of the CDR3: TGTGCCAGCAGCTTTTACGGACAGGGGGCGAATTCACCCCTCCACTTT. Amino acids: CASSFYGQGANSPLHF.

The genes are TRBV4-3 and TRBJ1-1, with D tentatively TRBD1 (6 bases). The V end lost 0 bases, the J end lost 6 bases, and 11 bases lay between the germline ends. This CDR3 comprises 14 residues. CDR1 is LGHNA, CDR2 YSLEER, per germline. CDR3 coding DNA: TGCGCCAGCAGCCAAGACAAGGGGGGGCCTGAAGCTTTCTTT. Its protein is CASSQDKGGPEAFF.